The rows below give T cell receptor beta chains drawn from one sample of a study of T cell responses to AZD1222 COVID-19 vaccine. Profiling relied on immunoSEQ multiplex PCR, and the TCRdb table lists in-frame clones only, not all of them. The table shows roughly 120,000 clones, with around nine tenths occurring only once. The sample was peripheral blood, taken on day 0 of AZD1222 vaccination. These receptors were collected from an adult in good health. Each CDR3 is given with its conserved first and last residue. D genes are given only for firm matches. Size values are once, few and many counts, or a class for expanded clones, and some rows have none.

>.|TRBJ2-3|14|TRBV3-1/TRBV3-2|once
TGTGCCAGCAGCCAAGGAACTCTCACAGATACGCAGTATTTT
CASSQGTLTDTQYF
>.|TRBJ1-1|14|TRBV7-2|.
TGTGCCAGCAGCTTAGGGGGACGGAACACTGAAGCTTTCTTT
CASSLGGRNTEAFF
>.|TRBJ1-1|16|TRBV7-9|.
TGTGCCAGCAGCCCATCAGGCGGGGGCGCAGAAACTGAAGCTTTCTTT
CASSPSGGGAETEAFF
>.|TRBJ1-5|16|TRBV6-2/TRBV6-3|.
TGTGCCAGCAGTTTACCGGCCGGGGGAGCAGATCAGCCCCAGCATTTT
CASSLPAGGADQPQHF
>.|TRBJ1-4|15|TRBV2|.
TGTGCCAGCAGTAGTCGCCGAGGATGGAGTGAAAAACTGTTTTTT
CASSSRRGWSEKLFF
>TRBD1|TRBJ2-5|16|TRBV5-4|.
TGTGCCAGCAGCTTGGGCGCGGGGACAGGGGCAGAGACCCAGTACTTC
CASSLGAGTGAETQYF
>.|TRBJ1-1|12|TRBV7-8|.
TGTGCCAGCAGGCATTTGAACACTGAAGCTTTCTTT
CASRHLNTEAFF
>.|TRBJ2-7|13|TRBV10-1|few
TGCGCCAGCAGTGATCGGTGGGCCTACGAGCAGTACTTC
CASSDRWAYEQYF
>.|TRBJ2-5|13|TRBV5-6|.
TGTGCCAGCAGCTTGGGCCCTGGGGAGACCCAGTACTTC
CASSLGPGETQYF
>TRBD2|TRBJ2-3|17|TRBV7-9|.
TGTGCCAGCAGCTCAGGGAGAACTAGCGTGGGCACAGATACGCAGTATTTT
CASSSGRTSVGTDTQYF
>.|TRBJ1-5|13|TRBV4-2|medium-sized
TGTGCCAGCAGCCAAGACCTGGATCAGCCCCAGCATTTT
CASSQDLDQPQHF
>TRBD1|TRBJ1-1|15|TRBV11-3|.
TGTGCCAGCAGCCTGTCGGGACAGAGGGACACTGAAGCTTTCTTT
CASSLSGQRDTEAFF
>TRBD2|TRBJ2-2|18|TRBV4-1|.
TGCGCCAGCAGCTCCCGACTAGCGGGGATCGCGAACACCGGGGAGCTGTTTTTT
CASSSRLAGIANTGELFF
>TRBD2|TRBJ2-3|17|TRBV5-6|once
TGTGCCAGCAGCTTGGCCCGACTAGCGGGGGGGCGGGATACGCAGTATTTT
CASSLARLAGGRDTQYF
>.|TRBJ2-7|14|TRBV19|.
TGTGCCAGTAGGCGGGACACCACGACCGTCGAGCAGTACTTC
CASRRDTTTVEQYF
>TRBD1|TRBJ2-7|15|TRBV14|.
TGTGCCAGCAGCACCCGGACAGGGTCTGTAGGCGAGCAGTACTTC
CASSTRTGSVGEQYF
>.|TRBJ1-5|13|TRBV6-1|.
TGTGCCAGCAGTGAAGGAGGGAGGCAGCCCCAGCATTTT
CASSEGGRQPQHF
>.|TRBJ2-2|13|TRBV10-3|.
TGTGCCATCAGTTTTGAGTACACCGGGGAGCTGTTTTTT
CAISFEYTGELFF
>TRBD2|TRBJ2-7|14|TRBV6-5|.
TGTGCCAGCAGCTCGGGACTAGCGGGGCGGGAGCAGTACTTC
CASSSGLAGREQYF
>.|TRBJ1-2|18|TRBV4-2|few
TGTGCCAGCAGCCAAGCAAGTCGGGGGGCCGGGGCTAACTATGGCTACACCTTC
CASSQASRGAGANYGYTF
>.|TRBJ1-6|14|TRBV28|.
TGTGCCAGCAGTTTTGGACAGTATAATTCACCCCTCCACTTT
CASSFGQYNSPLHF
>TRBD1|TRBJ1-2|15|TRBV4-1|few
TGCGCCAGCAGCCACCCCCAGGGGGGCGACTATGGCTACACCTTC
CASSHPQGGDYGYTF
>.|TRBJ1-4|16|TRBV2|.
TGTGCCAGCAGTGAAGCGCTCTATGGGGAGTACGAAAAACTGTTTTTT
CASSEALYGEYEKLFF
>.|TRBJ2-7|13|TRBV28|few
TGTGCCAGCAGTTTTCAGGGGTCCTACGAGCAGTACTTC
CASSFQGSYEQYF
>TRBD1|TRBJ1-2|15|TRBV6-5|.
TGTGCCAGCAGTTACTCCCGGGACAGGGGATATGGCTACACCTTC
CASSYSRDRGYGYTF
>.|TRBJ1-3|17|TRBV9|once
TGTGCCAGCAGCGTAGAGGGACTCCTTGGCTCTGGAAACACCATATATTTT
CASSVEGLLGSGNTIYF
>TRBD1|TRBJ1-2|14|TRBV18|.
TGTGCCAGCTCGGACAGGGGGCAACTTGGTGGCTACACCTTC
CASSDRGQLGGYTF
>TRBD1|TRBJ1-2|15|TRBV19|few
TGTGCCAGTAAGGTCGAGGGGGCCCATAACTATGGCTACACCTTC
CASKVEGAHNYGYTF
>.|TRBJ1-1|15|TRBV4-1|once
TGCGCCAGCAGCCAAGCGGACAGTTTGAACACTGAAGCTTTCTTT
CASSQADSLNTEAFF
>TRBD2|TRBJ2-3|16|TRBV20-1|.
TGCAGTGCTAGTGACCGCGGGGGGCCTGGAACAGATACGCAGTATTTT
CSASDRGGPGTDTQYF
>TRBD1|TRBJ2-2|16|TRBV5-1|.
TGCGCCACCCAACCGGGACAGGGCTCGAACACCGGGGAGCTGTTTTTT
CATQPGQGSNTGELFF
>TRBD2|TRBJ2-2|14|TRBV5-1|.
TGCGCCAGCAGCTTGGAGGGAGGGACCGGGGAGCTGTTTTTT
CASSLEGGTGELFF
>.|TRBJ1-1|14|TRBV4-2|few
TGTGCCAGCAGCCAAGGGGGGCTGGGTACTGAAGCTTTCTTT
CASSQGGLGTEAFF
>TRBD1|TRBJ2-2|12|TRBV11-3|.
TGTGCCAGCAGCTTAGGAATGGGACAGATCTTTTTT
CASSLGMGQIFF
>.|TRBJ1-3|11|TRBV6-5|.
TGTGCCAGCGGGACTGGAAACACCATATATTTT
CASGTGNTIYF
>.|TRBJ1-3|13|TRBV7-9|.
TGTGCCAGCAGCCCCAGTTCTGGAAACACCATATATTTT
CASSPSSGNTIYF
>TRBD2|TRBJ2-3|15|TRBV18|once
TGTGCCAGCTCACCACCCGAGACTAGCTCAGATACGCAGTATTTT
CASSPPETSSDTQYF
>.|TRBJ2-7|15|TRBV4-1|.
TGCGCCAGCTCGTGGGGCGAATCTTTCTCGTACGAGCAGTACTTC
CASSWGESFSYEQYF
>.|TRBJ1-1|14|TRBV19|.
TGTGCCAGTCGTATACCCAGGGGTAACGGTGAAGCTTTCTTT
CASRIPRGNGEAFF
>TRBD2|TRBJ2-3|14|TRBV2|.
TGTGCCAGCAGGACTAGCGGGGGCGGGGGTACGCAGTATTTT
CASRTSGGGGTQYF
>.|TRBJ1-5|15|TRBV3-1/TRBV3-2|.
TGTGCCAGCAGCCATGACGACAGGATAGTTCAGCCCCAGCATTTT
CASSHDDRIVQPQHF
>.|TRBJ2-7|15|TRBV7-2|.
TGTGCCAGCAGCTCGCCTGTGACTTCTCCATACGAGCAGTACTTC
CASSSPVTSPYEQYF
>.|TRBJ2-1|14|TRBV5-1|.
TGCGCCAGCAGCGGACAGATGCCCTACAATGAGCAGTTCTTC
CASSGQMPYNEQFF
>.|TRBJ2-3|14|TRBV20-1|.
TGCAGTGCTAGTCCGACAAGGGGTACAGATACGCAGTATTTT
CSASPTRGTDTQYF
>.|TRBJ2-7|15|TRBV4-1|.
TGCGCCAGCAGCCAAGCGGCCGGGACTTTTTACGAGCAGTACTTC
CASSQAAGTFYEQYF
>.|TRBJ1-1|16|TRBV15|.
TGTGCCACCAGCAGAGATCTAGGGCGCGGAAACACTGAAGCTTTCTTT
CATSRDLGRGNTEAFF
>TRBD2|TRBJ2-1|16|TRBV6-2/TRBV6-3|.
TGTGCCAGCAGTTACAACCGGGGGGGAACCTACAATGAGCAGTTCTTC
CASSYNRGGTYNEQFF
>TRBD1|TRBJ2-7|16|TRBV5-1|.
TGCGCCAGCAGCTTGGTTCGGGGGACAGGGTGGTACGAGCAGTACTTC
CASSLVRGTGWYEQYF
>TRBD2|TRBJ2-5|15|TRBV5-1|.
TGCGCCAGCAGCTTGAGACCTAGCGGTCAAGAGACCCAGTACTTC
CASSLRPSGQETQYF